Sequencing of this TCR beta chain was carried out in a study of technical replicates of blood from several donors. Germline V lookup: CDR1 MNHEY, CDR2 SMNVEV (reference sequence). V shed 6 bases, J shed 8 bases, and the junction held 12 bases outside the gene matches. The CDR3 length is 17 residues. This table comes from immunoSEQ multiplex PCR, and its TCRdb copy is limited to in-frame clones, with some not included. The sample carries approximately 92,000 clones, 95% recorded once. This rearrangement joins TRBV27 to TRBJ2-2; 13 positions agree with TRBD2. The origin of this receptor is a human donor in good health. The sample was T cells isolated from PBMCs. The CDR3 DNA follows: TGTGCCAGCAGCTGGACTAGCGGGAGTGTCATAGTGGGGGAGCTGTTTTTT. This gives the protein CASSWTSGSVIVGELFF.